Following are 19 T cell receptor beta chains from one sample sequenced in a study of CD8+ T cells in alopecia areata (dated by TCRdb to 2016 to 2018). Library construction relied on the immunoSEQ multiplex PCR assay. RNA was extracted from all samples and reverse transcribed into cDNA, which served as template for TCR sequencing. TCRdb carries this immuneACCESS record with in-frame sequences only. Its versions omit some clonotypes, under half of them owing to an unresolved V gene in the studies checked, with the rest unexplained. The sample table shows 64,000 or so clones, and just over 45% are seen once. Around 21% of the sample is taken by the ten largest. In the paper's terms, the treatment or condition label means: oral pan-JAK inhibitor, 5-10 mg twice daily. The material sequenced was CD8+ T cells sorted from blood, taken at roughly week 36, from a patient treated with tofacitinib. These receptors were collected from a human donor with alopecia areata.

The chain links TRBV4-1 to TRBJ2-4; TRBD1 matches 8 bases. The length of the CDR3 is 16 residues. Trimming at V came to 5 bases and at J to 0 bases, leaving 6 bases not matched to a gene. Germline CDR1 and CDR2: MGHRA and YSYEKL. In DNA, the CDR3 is TGCGCCAGCAGCAAAACAGGGGGACTAGCCAAAAACATTCAGTACTTC. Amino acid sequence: CASSKTGGLAKNIQYF.

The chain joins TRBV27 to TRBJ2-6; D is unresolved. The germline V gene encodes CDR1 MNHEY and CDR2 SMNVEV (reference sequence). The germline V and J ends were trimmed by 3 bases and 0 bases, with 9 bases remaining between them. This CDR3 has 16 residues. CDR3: CASSFVDFSGANVLTF. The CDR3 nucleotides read TGTGCCAGCAGTTTTGTTGACTTCTCTGGGGCCAACGTCCTGACTTTC.

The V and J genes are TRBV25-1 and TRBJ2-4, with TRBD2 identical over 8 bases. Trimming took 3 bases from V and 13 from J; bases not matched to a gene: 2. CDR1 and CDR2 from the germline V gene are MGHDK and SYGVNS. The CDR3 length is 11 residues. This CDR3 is CASSDGLAQYF. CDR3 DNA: TGTGCCAGCAGTGACGGACTAGCCCAGTACTTC.

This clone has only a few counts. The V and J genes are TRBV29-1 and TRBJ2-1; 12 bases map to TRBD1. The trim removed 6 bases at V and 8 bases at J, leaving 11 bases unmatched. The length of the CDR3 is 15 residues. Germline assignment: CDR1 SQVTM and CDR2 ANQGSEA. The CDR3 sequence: CSVPPRDRGLDEQFF. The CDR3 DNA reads TGCAGCGTGCCCCCTCGGGACAGGGGGCTCGATGAGCAGTTCTTC.

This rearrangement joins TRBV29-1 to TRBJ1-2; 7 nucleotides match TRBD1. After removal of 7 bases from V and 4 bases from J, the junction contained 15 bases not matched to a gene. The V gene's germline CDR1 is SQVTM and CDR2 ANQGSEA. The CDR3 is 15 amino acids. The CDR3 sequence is CSALGQHTQGYGYTF. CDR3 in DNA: TGCAGCGCCCTGGGACAGCACACCCAGGGCTATGGCTACACCTTC.

The DNA for the CDR3 is TGTGCCAGCAGTGAGTCGGGGGAGCCAACAGATACGCAGTATTTT. Its protein is CASSESGEPTDTQYF. The V gene is TRBV6-4, the J gene TRBJ2-3; D is possibly TRBD2 (6 bases). V shed 3 bases and J shed 3 bases, with 13 bases lying between them. The CDR3 runs 15 residues. CDR1 is MRHNA and CDR2 is SNTAGT in the germline V gene.

CDR3 DNA sequence: TGTGCCAGCAACCGGGAGGGCGGCGGGGAGCTGTTTTTT. It yields the protein CASNREGGGELFF. The J gene is TRBJ2-2, the V gene TRBV9, with 8 bases aligning to TRBD2. This CDR3 is built from 13 residues. Trimming cost V 6 bases and J 7 bases; bases outside gene matches: 5. Germline V lookup: CDR1 SGDLS, CDR2 YYNGEE.

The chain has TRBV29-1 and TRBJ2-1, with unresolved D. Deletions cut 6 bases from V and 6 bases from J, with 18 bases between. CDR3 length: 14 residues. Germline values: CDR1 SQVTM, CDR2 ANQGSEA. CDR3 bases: TGCAGCGTCCCCCCTGTTTTGGGCCTCAATGAGCAGTTCTTC. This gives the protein CSVPPVLGLNEQFF.

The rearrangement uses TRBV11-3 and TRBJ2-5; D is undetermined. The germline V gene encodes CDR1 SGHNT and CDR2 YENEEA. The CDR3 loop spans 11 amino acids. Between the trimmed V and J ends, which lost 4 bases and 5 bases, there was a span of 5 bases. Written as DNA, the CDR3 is TGTGCCAGCAGCTCTGTGGAGACCCAGTACTTC. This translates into CASSSVETQYF.

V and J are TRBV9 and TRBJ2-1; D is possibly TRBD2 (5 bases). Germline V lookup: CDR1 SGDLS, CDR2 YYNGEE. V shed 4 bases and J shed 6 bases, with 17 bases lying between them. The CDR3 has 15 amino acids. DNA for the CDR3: TGTGCCAGCAGCATCGACACATGGACTGGCAATGAGCAGTTCTTC. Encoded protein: CASSIDTWTGNEQFF.

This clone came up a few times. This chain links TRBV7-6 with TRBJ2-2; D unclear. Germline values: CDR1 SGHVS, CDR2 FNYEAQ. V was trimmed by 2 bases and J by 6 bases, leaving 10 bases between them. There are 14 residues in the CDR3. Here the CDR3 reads CASSLSTYAGELFF. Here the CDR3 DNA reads TGTGCCAGCAGCTTATCTACCTATGCCGGGGAGCTGTTTTTT.

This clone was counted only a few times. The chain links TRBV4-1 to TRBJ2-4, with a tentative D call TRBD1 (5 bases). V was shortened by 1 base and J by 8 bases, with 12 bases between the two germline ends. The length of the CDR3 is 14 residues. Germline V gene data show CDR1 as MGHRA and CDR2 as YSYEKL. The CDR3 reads CASSQVTGEDIQYF. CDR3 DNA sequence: TGCGCCAGCAGCCAAGTTACAGGAGAAGACATTCAGTACTTC.

In DNA, the CDR3 is TGTGCCAGCACTCGAGGGGCGGACCCATACAATGAGCAGTTCTTC. Translated, it gives CASTRGADPYNEQFF. This chain uses TRBV2 with TRBJ2-1, with D perhaps given as TRBD1 or TRBD2 (5 bases each). CDR1 is SNHLY, CDR2 FYNNEI, per germline. The V and J ends lost 7 bases and 4 bases respectively, with 17 bases between them. The CDR3 extends over 15 amino acids.

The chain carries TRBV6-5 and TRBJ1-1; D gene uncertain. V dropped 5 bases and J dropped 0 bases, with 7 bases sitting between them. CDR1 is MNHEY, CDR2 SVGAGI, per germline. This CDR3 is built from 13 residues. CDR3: CASSPSMNTEAFF. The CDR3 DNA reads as TGTGCCAGCAGTCCCAGCATGAACACTGAAGCTTTCTTT.

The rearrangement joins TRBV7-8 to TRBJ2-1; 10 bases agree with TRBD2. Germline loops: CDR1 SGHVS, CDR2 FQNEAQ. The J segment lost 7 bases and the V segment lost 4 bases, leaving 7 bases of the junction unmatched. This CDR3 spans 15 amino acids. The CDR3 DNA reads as TGTGCCAGCAGCTCTCGGGGTAGCGGGAGGAATGAGCAGTTCTTC. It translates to CASSSRGSGRNEQFF. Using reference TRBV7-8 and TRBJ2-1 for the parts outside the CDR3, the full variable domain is GAGVSQSPRYKVAKRGQDVALRCDPISGHVSLFWYQQALGQGPEFLTYFQNEAQLDKSGLPSDRFFAERPEGSVSTLKIQRTQQEDSAVYLCASSSRGSGRNEQFFGPGTRLTVL.

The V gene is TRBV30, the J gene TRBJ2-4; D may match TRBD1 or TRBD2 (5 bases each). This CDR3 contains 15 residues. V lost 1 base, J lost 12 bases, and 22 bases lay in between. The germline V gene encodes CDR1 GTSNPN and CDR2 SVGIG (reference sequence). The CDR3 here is CAWSGLLGRGEDQYF. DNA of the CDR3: TGTGCCTGGAGTGGCCTACTTGGACGGGGCGAGGATCAGTACTTC.

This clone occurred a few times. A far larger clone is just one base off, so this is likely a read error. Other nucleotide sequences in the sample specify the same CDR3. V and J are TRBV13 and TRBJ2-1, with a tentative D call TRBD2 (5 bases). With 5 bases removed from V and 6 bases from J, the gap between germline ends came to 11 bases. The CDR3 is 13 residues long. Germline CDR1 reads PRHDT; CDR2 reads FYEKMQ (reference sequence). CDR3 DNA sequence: TGTGCCAGCAGCCAAGAGGGTTCCAATGAGCAGTTCTTC. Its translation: CASSQEGSNEQFF.

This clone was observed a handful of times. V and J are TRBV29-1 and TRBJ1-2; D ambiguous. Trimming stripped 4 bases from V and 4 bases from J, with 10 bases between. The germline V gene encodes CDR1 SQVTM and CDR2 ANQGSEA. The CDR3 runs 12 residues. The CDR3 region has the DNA TGCAGCGTTGTGTTCACAGCCTATGGCTACACCTTC. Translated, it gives CSVVFTAYGYTF.

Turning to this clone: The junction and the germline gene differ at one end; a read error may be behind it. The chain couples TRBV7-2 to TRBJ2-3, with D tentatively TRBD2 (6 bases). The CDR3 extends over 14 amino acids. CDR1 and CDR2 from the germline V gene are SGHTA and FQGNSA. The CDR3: CASSLERDLDTQYF. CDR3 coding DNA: TGCGCCAGCAGCTTGGAACGGGACTTAGATACGCAGTATTTT. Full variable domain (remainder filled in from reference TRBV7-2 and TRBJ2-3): GAGVSQSPSNKVTEKGKDVELRCDPISGHTALYWYRQSLGQGLEFLIYFQGNSAPDKSGLPSDRFSAERTGGSVSTLTIQRTQQEDSAVYLCASSLERDLDTQYFGPGTRLTVL.